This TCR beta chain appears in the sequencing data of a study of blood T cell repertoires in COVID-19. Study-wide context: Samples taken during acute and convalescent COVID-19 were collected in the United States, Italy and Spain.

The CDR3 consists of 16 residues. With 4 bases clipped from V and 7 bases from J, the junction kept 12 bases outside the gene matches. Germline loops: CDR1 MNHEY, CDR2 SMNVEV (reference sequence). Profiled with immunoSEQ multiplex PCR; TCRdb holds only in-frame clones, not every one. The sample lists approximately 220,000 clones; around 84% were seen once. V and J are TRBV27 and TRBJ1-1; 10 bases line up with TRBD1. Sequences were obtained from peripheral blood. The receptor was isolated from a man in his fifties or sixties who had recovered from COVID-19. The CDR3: CASSSTGTGVGGEAFF. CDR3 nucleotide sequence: TGTGCCAGCAGTTCGACCGGGACAGGGGTTGGAGGTGAAGCTTTCTTT.